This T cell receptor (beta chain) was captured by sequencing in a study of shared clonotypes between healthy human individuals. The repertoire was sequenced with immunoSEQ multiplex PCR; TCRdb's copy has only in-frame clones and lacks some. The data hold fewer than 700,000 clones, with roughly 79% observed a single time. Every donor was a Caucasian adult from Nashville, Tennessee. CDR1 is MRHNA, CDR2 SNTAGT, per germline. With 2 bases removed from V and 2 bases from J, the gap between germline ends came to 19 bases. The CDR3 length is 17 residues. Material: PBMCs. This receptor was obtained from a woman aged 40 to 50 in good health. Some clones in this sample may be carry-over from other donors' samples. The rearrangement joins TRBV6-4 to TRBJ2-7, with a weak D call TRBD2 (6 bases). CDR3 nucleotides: TGTGCCAGCAGTGACGCCGGGGAGGCCCGTCCAGCCTACGAGCAGTACTTC. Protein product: CASSDAGEARPAYEQYF.